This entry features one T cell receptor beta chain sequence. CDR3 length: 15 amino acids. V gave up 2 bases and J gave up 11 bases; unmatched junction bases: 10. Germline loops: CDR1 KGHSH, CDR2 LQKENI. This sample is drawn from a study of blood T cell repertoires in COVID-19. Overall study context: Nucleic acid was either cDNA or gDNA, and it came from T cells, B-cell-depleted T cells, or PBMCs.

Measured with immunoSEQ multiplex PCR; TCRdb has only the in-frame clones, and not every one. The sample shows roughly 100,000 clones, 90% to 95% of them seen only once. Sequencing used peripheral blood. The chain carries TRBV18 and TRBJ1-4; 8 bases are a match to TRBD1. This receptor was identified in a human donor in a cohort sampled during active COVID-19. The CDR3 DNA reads TGTGCCAGCTCACCAACGGGACAGGTCGGAGTGAAACTGTTTTTT. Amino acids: CASSPTGQVGVKLFF. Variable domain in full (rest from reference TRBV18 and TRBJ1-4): NAGVMQNPRHLVRRRGQEARLRCSPMKGHSHVYWYRQLPEEGLKFMVYLQKENIIDESGMPKERFSAEFPKEGPSILRIQQVVRGDSAAYFCASSPTGQVGVKLFFGSGTQLSVL.